This T cell receptor (beta chain) was sequenced for a study of blood T cells in healthy people across ages. Whole-study findings and limits: It was found that TCR beta diversity correlated strongly with the percentage of naive T cells.

A second PCR, run for about 7 to 11 cycles, used a sample-barcoded 5' primer plus a J-beta primer mix. The study obtained at least 2.5 million CDR3-containing paired-end reads from every sample. TCRdb fed the 5' RACE reads into MiXCR, producing one record per CDR3 protein. Of fewer than 1,000,000 distinct CDR3 sequences in the sample, around 43% were seen once. This clonotype was counted only a few times. What it recognizes is unknown. There are 13 residues in the CDR3. Per germline, CDR1 MDHEN and CDR2 SYDVKM. Trimming cost V 7 bases and J 5 bases, with 15 bases left between them. The receptor's source is a man aged 55 to 69 in good health. The V call is TRBV28, the J call TRBJ2-7; possibly TRBD1 for D (6 bases). Sample: blood. CDR3 region: CASKSITGNEQYF. For the CDR3, the DNA is TGTGCCAGCAAATCCATCACAGGGAACGAGCAGTACTTC. Full variable domain (outside the CDR3, taken from reference TRBV28 and TRBJ2-7): DVKVTQSSRYLVKRTGEKVFLECVQDMDHENMFWYRQDPGLGLRLIYFSYDVKMKEKGDIPEGYSVSREKKERFSLILESASTNQTSMYLCASKSITGNEQYFGPGTRLTVT.